This TCR beta chain is drawn from a study of stem cell transplantation in POMP-related autoinflammatory disease. In germline, CDR1 is MNHNS, CDR2 SASEGT. CDR3 length equals 12 residues. Produced via immunoSEQ multiplex PCR; TCRdb's table is partial and in-frame only. Among roughly 7,000 clones listed, less than 90% were seen once. This TCR came from a human donor in good health. The chain carries TRBV6-1 and TRBJ2-7; TRBD1 matches 7 bases. The sample consisted of a CXCR5-defined cell subset from PBMCs. CDR3 protein: CGCDRVMGEQYF. CDR3 nucleotides: TGTGGCTGCGACAGGGTGATGGGCGAGCAGTACTTC.